The clone carrying this T cell receptor beta chain is a singleton in its sample. Sequencing was performed with immunoSEQ multiplex PCR; in TCRdb, only in-frame clones are kept and a portion is missing. Of roughly 93,000 clones listed, roughly nine tenths were seen once; the top ten hold about 1.5%. This entry is derived from a study of T cell responses to AZD1222 COVID-19 vaccine. Germline V gene sequence: CDR1 SEHNR, CDR2 FQNEAQ (reference sequence). This CDR3 is 14 amino acids long. Trimming took 1 base from V and 6 from J; bases not matched to a gene: 3. The receptor's source is an adult in good health. The sample consisted of peripheral blood, taken on day 0 of AZD1222 vaccination. This sequence joins TRBV7-9 and TRBJ2-1, with 7 bases that match TRBD2. For the CDR3, the DNA is TGTGCCAGCAGCTTAGGCGGGGGAGCCAATGAGCAGTTCTTC. It codes for CASSLGGGANEQFF.